Listed here are 25 T cell receptor beta chains from one sample, sequenced in a study of a mutant IDH1 vaccine in newly diagnosed glioma. Time point noted: week 5, during vaccination. Doses consisted of 300 ug of mutant IDH1 20-mer peptide each, paired with topical imiquimod. For these TCRs, the target antigens are not known. Assay: immunoSEQ multiplex PCR; the TCRdb copy retains only in-frame clones and omits some. The top ten clones hold about 4.2% of a sample with about 59,000 clones, 85% to 90% of them seen once. The sample in question was PBMCs, obtained from a glioma patient whose treatment included an IDH1 peptide vaccine. These receptors were taken from a woman between 35 and 50 years old with glioma.

The chain links TRBV7-9 to TRBJ2-5, with 11 bases aligning to TRBD1. The junction had 13 bases not matched to a gene; V was cut back by 5 bases and J by 5 bases. The germline gives CDR1 SEHNR, CDR2 FQNEAQ (reference sequence). The length of the CDR3 is 17 residues. This chain's CDR3 is CASSQQRTGGVRETQYF. The CDR3 region has the DNA TGTGCCAGCAGCCAACAGCGGACAGGGGGCGTAAGGGAGACCCAGTACTTC. Filled out from reference TRBV7-9 and TRBJ2-5, the complete variable domain reads DTGVSQNPRHKITKRGQNVTFRCDPISEHNRLYWYRQTLGQGPEFLTYFQNEAQLEKSRLLSDRFSAERPKGSFSTLEIQRTEQGDSAMYLCASSQQRTGGVRETQYFGPGTRLLVL.

V is TRBV5-5 and J is TRBJ1-5, with 7 bases aligning to TRBD1. Unmatched junction bases numbered 2, after V lost 2 bases and J lost 0 bases. The CDR3 consists of 15 residues. Germline V lookup: CDR1 SGHKS, CDR2 YYEKEE (reference sequence). CDR3: CASSFRDSSNQPQHF. CDR3 bases: TGTGCCAGCAGCTTCCGGGACAGTAGCAATCAGCCCCAGCATTTT.

The chain recombines TRBV6-1 with TRBJ2-3; no clear D. Germline CDR1 and CDR2: MNHNS and SASEGT. V lost 3 bases, J lost 4 bases, and 14 bases lay in between. The CDR3 runs 15 residues. The CDR3 DNA is TGTGCCAGCAGTGAGGGCACAAACCAGGCAGATACGCAGTATTTT. Protein: CASSEGTNQADTQYF.

The rearrangement joins TRBV27 to TRBJ2-1, with 8 bases fitting TRBD2. V lost 5 bases and J lost 10; bases outside the gene matches: 10. This CDR3 spans 14 amino acids. CDR1 and CDR2 (germline): MNHEY, SMNVEV (reference sequence). The CDR3 region is CASSRFGGRSEQFF. CDR3 DNA sequence: TGTGCCAGCAGTAGGTTCGGCGGGAGGAGCGAGCAGTTCTTC.

The chain joins TRBV15 to TRBJ1-2, with D unclear. Germline V lookup: CDR1 LNHNV, CDR2 YYDKDF (reference sequence). Trimming stripped 0 bases from V and 5 bases from J, with 10 bases between. This CDR3 has 14 amino acids. CDR3 in amino acids: CATSRDKGGYGYTF. CDR3 coding DNA: TGTGCCACCAGCAGAGATAAGGGCGGGTATGGCTACACCTTC.

This chain links TRBV11-2 with TRBJ2-7; maybe TRBD1 (6 bases). In germline, CDR1 is SGHAT, CDR2 FQNNGV. CDR3 length: 15 residues. Trimming took off 5 bases at V and 0 bases at J, with 14 bases between the two ends. The CDR3 DNA reads TGTGCCAGCAGCCCAACAGGGATGAGCTCCTACGAGCAGTACTTC. It translates to CASSPTGMSSYEQYF.

The chain links TRBV2 to TRBJ1-1; D gene unclear. The germline CDR1 and CDR2 sequences are SNHLY and FYNNEI. V lost 7 bases, J lost 1 base, and 19 bases lay in between. This CDR3 spans 16 amino acids. CDR3 protein: CASKPTRFTENTEAFF. The CDR3 DNA follows: TGTGCCAGCAAGCCCACTAGGTTTACAGAGAACACTGAAGCTTTCTTT.

This clone showed up just a few times. The chain carries TRBV7-8 and TRBJ1-6, with no clear D. The CDR3 spans 16 residues. Germline V gene sequence: CDR1 SGHVS, CDR2 FQNEAQ. Trimming removed 1 base at V and 6 bases at J, with 13 bases between. This CDR3 reads CASSLGSFRTNSPLHF. In DNA form, the CDR3 reads TGTGCCAGCAGCTTAGGGTCTTTCCGGACTAATTCACCCCTCCACTTT.

The chain employs TRBV6-1 and TRBJ1-2; D perhaps matches TRBD1 (5 bases). The germline V and J ends were trimmed by 6 bases and 1 base, with 9 bases remaining between them. This CDR3 contains 13 residues. CDR1 is MNHNS and CDR2 is SASEGT in the germline V gene. CDR3 DNA: TGTGCCAGCAGACAGACAGATAACTATGGCTACACCTTC. This sequence encodes CASRQTDNYGYTF.

The genes are TRBV6-5 and TRBJ1-5; 11 bases align to TRBD1. The trim removed 5 bases at V and 6 bases at J, leaving 3 bases unmatched. Germline loops: CDR1 MNHEY, CDR2 SVGAGI. This CDR3 is built from 14 residues. CDR3 in amino acids: CASSRTGGFQPQHF. Written as DNA, the CDR3 is TGTGCCAGCAGTCGGACAGGGGGCTTTCAGCCCCAGCATTTT.

The chain recombines TRBV7-6 with TRBJ2-2, with 11 bases aligning to TRBD1. Trimming took 1 base from V and 6 from J; bases not matched to a gene: 1. Germline V gene lookup returns CDR1 SGHVS and CDR2 FNYEAQ. This CDR3 contains 15 residues. The CDR3 DNA sequence: TGTGCCAGCAGCTTAGGGGGACAGGGGGCCGGGGAGCTGTTTTTT. This encodes CASSLGGQGAGELFF.

This chain joins TRBV19 and TRBJ1-1; D gene ambiguous. Germline values: CDR1 LNHDA, CDR2 SQIVND (reference sequence). V was cut by 5 bases and J by 10 bases, with 17 bases left in between. This CDR3 spans 13 amino acids. The CDR3 loop reads CASSPQTRERAFF. DNA for the CDR3: TGTGCCAGTAGTCCTCAGACCCGGGAGAGAGCTTTCTTT.

A few counts support this clone. This chain links TRBV2 with TRBJ1-4, with 7 bases matching TRBD1. The germline gives CDR1 SNHLY, CDR2 FYNNEI. Losses at the gene ends were 5 bases for V and 3 bases for J; bases not matched to a gene: 9. This CDR3 is 16 amino acids long. The chain's CDR3 is CASSMGTVRANEKLFF. CDR3 DNA sequence: TGTGCCAGCAGTATGGGGACAGTCCGAGCTAATGAAAAACTGTTTTTT.

The V and J genes are TRBV4-3 and TRBJ1-5, with D perhaps matching TRBD1 (5 bases). Germline V lookup: CDR1 LGHNA, CDR2 YSLEER. V was trimmed by 0 bases and J by 7 bases, leaving 13 bases between them. This CDR3 is built from 15 residues. CDR3 DNA sequence: TGCGCCAGCAGCCAAGAACGCCAGGGAAGGCAGCCCCAGCATTTT. Its translation is CASSQERQGRQPQHF.

The chain is built from TRBV7-2 and TRBJ1-3; D is undetermined. Trimming pared 5 bases from V and 2 bases from J, leaving 13 bases between. CDR3 length: 15 amino acids. Germline CDR1 reads SGHTA; CDR2 reads FQGNSA. CDR3 loop: CASSPRRPPGNTIYF. Here the CDR3 DNA reads TGTGCCAGCAGCCCACGGAGGCCCCCTGGAAACACCATATATTTT.

The V gene is TRBV6-5, the J gene TRBJ1-4; 8 positions agree with TRBD1. With V trimmed by 6 bases and J by 8 bases, 2 bases remained unmatched. CDR3 length: 12 amino acids. The germline CDR1 and CDR2 sequences are MNHEY and SVGAGI. The CDR3 DNA is TGTGCCAGCAGATCAGGGGGCGAAAAACTGTTTTTT. Translation: CASRSGGEKLFF.

This chain uses TRBV19 with TRBJ2-2; D gene ambiguous. Germline CDR1 reads LNHDA; CDR2 reads SQIVND (reference sequence). V was clipped by 5 bases and J by 1 base, with 14 bases between them. The CDR3 has 16 amino acids. The DNA for the CDR3 is TGTGCCAGTAGTCCGAGCCCGGCAGGGAACACCGGGGAGCTGTTTTTT. It translates to CASSPSPAGNTGELFF.

This clone has a single count. This rearrangement joins TRBV30 to TRBJ2-5, with 9 bases aligning to TRBD2. V lost 4 bases, J lost 4 bases, and 10 bases stayed unmatched. This CDR3 has 15 residues. Germline CDR1 GTSNPN, CDR2 SVGIG (reference sequence). CDR3 nucleotide sequence: TGTGCCTGGACTCAAACTCCAGCGGGAGGAGAGACCCAGTACTTC. This gives the protein CAWTQTPAGGETQYF.

This clone appeared a few times. The chain links TRBV5-1 to TRBJ2-2, with 11 bases that match TRBD2. V shed 1 base, J shed 3 bases, and the junction held 2 bases outside the gene matches. The CDR3 length is 16 residues. CDR1 is SGHRS and CDR2 is YFSETQ in the germline V gene. The CDR3: CASSLTSGSDTGELFF. The CDR3, as DNA: TGCGCCAGCAGCTTGACTAGCGGGAGTGACACCGGGGAGCTGTTTTTT.

This clone has more than one count but fewer than ten. The chain combines TRBV6-5 with TRBJ2-7; 10 positions agree with TRBD2. The V gene end was trimmed by 8 bases and the J gene end by 2 bases; junction bases not matched to a gene: 9. The CDR3 sequence is 15 residues long. Looked up from germline, CDR1 is MNHEY and CDR2 is SVGAGI. The CDR3 coding sequence is TGTGCCAGCGCAGGATTAGCGGGGGGCGCCTACGAGCAGTACTTC. It is translated as CASAGLAGGAYEQYF.

This clone was detected once. This chain connects TRBV18 to TRBJ2-7; weak D call: TRBD2 (5 bases). Trimming cost V 2 bases and J 0 bases, with 11 bases left between them. Germline V gene data show CDR1 as KGHSH and CDR2 as LQKENI. The CDR3 is made up of 15 amino acids. The CDR3 DNA sequence: TGTGCCAGCTCACCAGTAGTAGGGAGCTCCTACGAGCAGTACTTC. It codes for CASSPVVGSSYEQYF.

V is TRBV7-8 and J is TRBJ1-6, with 10 bases identical to TRBD1. Germline assignment: CDR1 SGHVS and CDR2 FQNEAQ. This CDR3 is 16 amino acids long. The V segment lost 1 base and the J segment 6 bases; nucleotides outside the gene matches: 3. CDR3 in DNA: TGTGCCAGCAGCTTAGAAGGGACAGGGGTTAATTCACCCCTCCACTTT. Protein sequence: CASSLEGTGVNSPLHF.

The rearrangement links TRBV29-1 to TRBJ2-5; TRBD1 agrees at 10 bases. In germline, CDR1 is SQVTM, CDR2 ANQGSEA. This CDR3 has 12 residues. With 4 bases clipped from V and 7 bases from J, the junction kept 3 bases outside the gene matches. The DNA of the CDR3 is TGCAGCGTTGGGGACAGGGGCATGACCCAGTACTTC. Its translation: CSVGDRGMTQYF.

CDR3 DNA: TGTGCCTGGAGCTGGGGGGAGGGTAAGCAGTACTTC. Protein sequence: CAWSWGEGKQYF. This chain connects TRBV30 to TRBJ2-7; 7 bases are shared with TRBD2. The germline CDR1 and CDR2 sequences are GTSNPN and SVGIG (reference sequence). Trimming at V came to 3 bases and at J to 8 bases, leaving 7 bases not matched to a gene. The CDR3 extends over 12 amino acids. The full variable domain, with the rest looked up from reference TRBV30 and TRBJ2-7, is SQTIHQWPATLVQPVGSPLSLECTVEGTSNPNLYWYRQAAGRGLQLLFYSVGIGQISSEVPQNLSASRPQDRQFILSSKKLLLSDSGFYLCAWSWGEGKQYFGPGTRLTVT.

This clone occurred once. For the CDR3, the DNA is TGTGCCAGCAGCTCGGGAGAAGGCTATGGCTACACCTTC. This translates into CASSSGEGYGYTF. The chain links TRBV7-9 to TRBJ1-2; D unclear. V lost 4 bases, J lost 4 bases, and 10 bases lay in between. In germline, CDR1 is SEHNR, CDR2 FQNEAQ (reference sequence). The CDR3 covers 13 residues.